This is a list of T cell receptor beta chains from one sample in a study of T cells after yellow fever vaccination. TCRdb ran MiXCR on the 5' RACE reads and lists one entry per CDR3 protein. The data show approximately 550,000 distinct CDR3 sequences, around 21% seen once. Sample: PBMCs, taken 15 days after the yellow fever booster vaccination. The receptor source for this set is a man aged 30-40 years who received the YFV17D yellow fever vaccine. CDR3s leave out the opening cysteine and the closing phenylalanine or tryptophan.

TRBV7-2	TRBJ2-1	ASRREGFDEQF
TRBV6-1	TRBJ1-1	ASSEMGQLNTEAF
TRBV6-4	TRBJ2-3	ASSDSGANTQY
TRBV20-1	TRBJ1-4	SARGNPSREKLF
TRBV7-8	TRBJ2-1	ASRKWTGNNEQF
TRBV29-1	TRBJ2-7	SVGLNSDSYEQY
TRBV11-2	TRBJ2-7	ASSLVVGGPAYEQY
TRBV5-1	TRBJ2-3	ASSLVVGLSTDTQY
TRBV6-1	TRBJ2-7	ASTDNRDREVWS
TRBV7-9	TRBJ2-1	ASSLTPGPNEQF
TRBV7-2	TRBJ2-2	ASSLSGWIGELF
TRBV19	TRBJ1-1	ASSRQSYNTEAF
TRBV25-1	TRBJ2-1	ASSGAGRVRWTSSYNEQF
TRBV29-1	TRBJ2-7	SVYRDSDSYEQY
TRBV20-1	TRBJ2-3	SATRDSTDTQY
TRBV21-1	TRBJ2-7	ASSNLTGIRQYEQY
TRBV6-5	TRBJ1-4	ASSYSMIPGEKLF
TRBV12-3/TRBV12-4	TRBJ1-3	ASSPTGAGNTIY
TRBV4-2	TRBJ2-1	ASSQTGLAVNEQF
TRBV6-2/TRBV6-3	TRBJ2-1	ASGLVGSAYNEQF
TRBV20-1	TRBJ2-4	SATPLQRELAKNIQY
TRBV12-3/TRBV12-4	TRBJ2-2	ASSDRQGRTGELF
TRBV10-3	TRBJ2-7	AIGTTTYEQY
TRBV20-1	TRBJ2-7	SASSHMGKSSYEQY
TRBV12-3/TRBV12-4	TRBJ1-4	ASRQGVYEKLF
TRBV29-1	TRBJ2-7	SVIEGTYEQY
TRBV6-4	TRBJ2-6	ASSPRREAWVPHSGANVLT
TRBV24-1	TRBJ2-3	ATGAGGSKTDTQY
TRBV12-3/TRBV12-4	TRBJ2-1	ASSPFGELGGRGNEQF
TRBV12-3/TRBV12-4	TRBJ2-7	ASGRDSYEQY
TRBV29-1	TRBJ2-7	SVEAGGKYEQY
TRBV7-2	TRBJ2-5	ASSPNGMQETQY
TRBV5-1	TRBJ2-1	ASSLVQGNNEQF
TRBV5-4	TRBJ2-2	ASSQSGVSGELF
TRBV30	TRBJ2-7	AWKRAGGSYEQY
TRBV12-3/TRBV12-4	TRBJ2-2	ASGPGTGELF
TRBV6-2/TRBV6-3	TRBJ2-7	ASSYSGVSSYEQY
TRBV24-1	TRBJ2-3	ATSERWGGSDTQY
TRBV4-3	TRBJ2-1	ASSRGGGSYNEQF
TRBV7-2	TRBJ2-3	ASSPTSATDTQY
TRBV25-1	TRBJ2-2	ASSNPESDGVGELF
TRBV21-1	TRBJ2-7	ASSTRDRGAWEQY
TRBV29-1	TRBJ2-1	SAGQVWEQF
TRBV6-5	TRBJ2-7	ASSYSGEVWEQY
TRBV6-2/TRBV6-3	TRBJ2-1	ASSSEGDGGVSEQF
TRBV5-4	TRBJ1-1	ASSFERGRSTEAF
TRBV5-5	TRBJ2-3	ASSHPGTSFPDTQY
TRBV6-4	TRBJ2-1	ASSLLQGNEQF
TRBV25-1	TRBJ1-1	ASTQQGFEAF
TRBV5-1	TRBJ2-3	ASSREGVAGVLDTQY
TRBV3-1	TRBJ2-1	ASSLQGGQGI